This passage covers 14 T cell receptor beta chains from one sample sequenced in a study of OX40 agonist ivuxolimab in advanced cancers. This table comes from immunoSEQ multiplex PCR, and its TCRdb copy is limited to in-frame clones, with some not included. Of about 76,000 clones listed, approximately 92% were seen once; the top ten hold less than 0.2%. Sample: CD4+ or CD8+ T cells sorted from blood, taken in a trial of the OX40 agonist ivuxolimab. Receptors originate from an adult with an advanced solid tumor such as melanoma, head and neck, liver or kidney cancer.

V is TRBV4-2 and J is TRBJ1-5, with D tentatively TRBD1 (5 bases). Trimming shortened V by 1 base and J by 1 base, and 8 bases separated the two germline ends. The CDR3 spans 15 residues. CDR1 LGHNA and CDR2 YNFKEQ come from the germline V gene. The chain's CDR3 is CASSQVWGSNQPQHF. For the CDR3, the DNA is TGTGCCAGCAGCCAAGTTTGGGGGAGCAATCAGCCCCAGCATTTT.

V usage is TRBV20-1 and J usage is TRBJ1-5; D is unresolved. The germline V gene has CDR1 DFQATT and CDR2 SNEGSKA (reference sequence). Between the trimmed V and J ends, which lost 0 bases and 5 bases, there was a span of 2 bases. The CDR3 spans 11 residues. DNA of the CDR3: TGCAGTGCTAGAGATGATCAGCCCCAGCATTTT. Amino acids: CSARDDQPQHF.

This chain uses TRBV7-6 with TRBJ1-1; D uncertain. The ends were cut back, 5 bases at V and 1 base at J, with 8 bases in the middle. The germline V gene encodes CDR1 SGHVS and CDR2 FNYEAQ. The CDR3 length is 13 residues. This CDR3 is CASSADSNTEAFF. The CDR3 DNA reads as TGTGCCAGCAGCGCAGACTCGAACACTGAAGCTTTCTTT.

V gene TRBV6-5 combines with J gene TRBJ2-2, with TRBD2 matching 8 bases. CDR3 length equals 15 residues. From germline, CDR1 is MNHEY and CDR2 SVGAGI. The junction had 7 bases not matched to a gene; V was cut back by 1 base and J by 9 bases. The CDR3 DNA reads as TGTGCCAGCAGTTACTTAATAGCGGGACGGCGGGAGCTGTTTTTT. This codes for CASSYLIAGRRELFF.

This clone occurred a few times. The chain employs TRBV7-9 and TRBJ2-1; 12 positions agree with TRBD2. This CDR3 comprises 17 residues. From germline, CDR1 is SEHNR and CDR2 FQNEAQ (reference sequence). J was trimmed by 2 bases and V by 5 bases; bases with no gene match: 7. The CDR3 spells CASSPTPSGGAYNEQFF. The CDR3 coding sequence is TGTGCCAGCAGCCCAACTCCTAGCGGGGGGGCCTACAATGAGCAGTTCTTC.

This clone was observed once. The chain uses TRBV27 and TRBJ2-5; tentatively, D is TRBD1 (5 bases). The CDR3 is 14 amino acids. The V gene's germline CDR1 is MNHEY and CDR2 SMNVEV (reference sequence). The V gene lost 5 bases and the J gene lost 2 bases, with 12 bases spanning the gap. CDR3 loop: CASSRTDSQETQYF. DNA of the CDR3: TGTGCCAGCAGTCGAACTGACAGTCAAGAGACCCAGTACTTC.

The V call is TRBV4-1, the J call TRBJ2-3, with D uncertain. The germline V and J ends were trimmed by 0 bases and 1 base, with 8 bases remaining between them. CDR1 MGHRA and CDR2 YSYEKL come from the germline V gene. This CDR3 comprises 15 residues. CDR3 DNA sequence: TGCGCCAGCAGCCAAGAGCTCCAGGGCACAGATACGCAGTATTTT. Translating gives CASSQELQGTDTQYF.

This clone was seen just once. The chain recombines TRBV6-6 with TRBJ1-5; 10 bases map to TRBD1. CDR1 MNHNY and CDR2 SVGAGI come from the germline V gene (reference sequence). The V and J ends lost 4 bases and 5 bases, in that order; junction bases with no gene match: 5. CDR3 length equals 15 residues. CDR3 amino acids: CASSFGGQGDQPQHF. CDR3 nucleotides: TGTGCCAGCAGTTTCGGAGGACAGGGGGATCAGCCCCAGCATTTT.

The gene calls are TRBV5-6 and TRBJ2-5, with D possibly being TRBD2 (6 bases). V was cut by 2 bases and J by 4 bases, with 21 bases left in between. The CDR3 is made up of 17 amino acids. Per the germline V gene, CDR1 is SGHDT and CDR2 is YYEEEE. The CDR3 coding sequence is TGTGCCAGCAGCTTCATTTCATTGGGGGGAGCAGGAGAGACCCAGTACTTC. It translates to CASSFISLGGAGETQYF.

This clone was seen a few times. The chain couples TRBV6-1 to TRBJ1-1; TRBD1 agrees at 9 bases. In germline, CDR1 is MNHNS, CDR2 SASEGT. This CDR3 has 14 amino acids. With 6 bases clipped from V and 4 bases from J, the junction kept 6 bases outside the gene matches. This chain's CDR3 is CASRTGGGGTEAFF. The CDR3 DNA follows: TGTGCCAGCAGAACAGGGGGCGGGGGCACTGAAGCTTTCTTT.

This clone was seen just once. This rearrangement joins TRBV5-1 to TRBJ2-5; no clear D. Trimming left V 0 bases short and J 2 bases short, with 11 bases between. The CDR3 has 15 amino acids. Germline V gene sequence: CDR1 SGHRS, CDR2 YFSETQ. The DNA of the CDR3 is TGCGCCAGCAGCTTGGGTGCGAAAACTCAAGAGACCCAGTACTTC. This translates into CASSLGAKTQETQYF.

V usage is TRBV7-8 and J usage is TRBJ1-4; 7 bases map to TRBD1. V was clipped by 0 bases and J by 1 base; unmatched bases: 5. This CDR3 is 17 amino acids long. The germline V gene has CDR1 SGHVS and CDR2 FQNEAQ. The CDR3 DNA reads TGTGCCAGCAGCTTAGCGCGAGGGGGCGGAACTAATGAAAAACTGTTTTTT. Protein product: CASSLARGGGTNEKLFF. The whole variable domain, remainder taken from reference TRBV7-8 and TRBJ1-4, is GAGVSQSPRYKVAKRGQDVALRCDPISGHVSLFWYQQALGQGPEFLTYFQNEAQLDKSGLPSDRFFAERPEGSVSTLKIQRTQQEDSAVYLCASSLARGGGTNEKLFFGSGTQLSVL.

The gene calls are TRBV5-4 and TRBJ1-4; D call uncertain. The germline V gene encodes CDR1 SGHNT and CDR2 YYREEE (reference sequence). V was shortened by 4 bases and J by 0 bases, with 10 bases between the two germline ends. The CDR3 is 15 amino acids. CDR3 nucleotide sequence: TGTGCCAGCAGCGACCCTGGGGCAACTAATGAAAAACTGTTTTTT. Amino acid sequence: CASSDPGATNEKLFF.

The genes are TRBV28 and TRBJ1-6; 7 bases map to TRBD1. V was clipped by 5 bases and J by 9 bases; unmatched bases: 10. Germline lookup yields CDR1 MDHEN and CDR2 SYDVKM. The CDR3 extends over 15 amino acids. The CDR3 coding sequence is TGTGCCAGCAGTCCGGGCGTCAGGGGGTCTTCACCCCTCCACTTT. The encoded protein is CASSPGVRGSSPLHF. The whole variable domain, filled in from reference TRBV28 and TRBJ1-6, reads DVKVTQSSRYLVKRTGEKVFLECVQDMDHENMFWYRQDPGLGLRLIYFSYDVKMKEKGDIPEGYSVSREKKERFSLILESASTNQTSMYLCASSPGVRGSSPLHFGNGTRLTVT.